Listed here are 10 T cell receptor beta chains from one sample, sequenced in a study of HIV-infected children after antiretroviral therapy interruption. Treatment defined: PENTA 11 planned treatment interruption arm or continuous ART arm. A 3' RACE protocol on RNA, with unique molecular identifiers, produced the TCR library. TCRdb analysed the 3' RACE reads with MiXCR anew, one entry per CDR3 protein. The sample lists approximately 15,000 distinct CDR3 sequences, 3% to 4% occurring once. Sequenced material: CD45RO+ CD8+ T cells from PBMCs, pooled from several time points, taken from a donor given antiretroviral therapy, either interrupted or continuous. Indicated subset: memory CD8+ CD45RO+ CD45RA- T cells. The receptors shown here come from a pool of human donors with HIV.

This clonotype has ten or more counts. This chain joins TRBV12-3 or TRBV12-4 and TRBJ1-2; D is unclear. CDR3 size: 11 residues. V was clipped by 6 bases and J by 11 bases, with 13 bases between them. This chain's CDR3 is CASRGGLGYTF. DNA for the CDR3: TGTGCCAGCAGGGGTGGACTCGGATACACCTTC.

This clonotype was found many times. The chain has TRBV14 and TRBJ2-1, with D unresolved. Germline CDR1 and CDR2: SGHDN and FVKESK. CDR3 length equals 14 residues. Trimming took off 5 bases at V and 4 bases at J, with 12 bases between the two ends. This CDR3 reads CASSRREAYNEQFF. The CDR3 DNA reads as TGTGCCAGCAGCAGAAGGGAAGCGTACAATGAGCAGTTCTTC.

This clonotype was observed many times. Here the CDR3 reads CASRGNEQFF. CDR3 coding DNA: TGTGCCAGCAGAGGGAATGAGCAGTTCTTC. The J gene is TRBJ2-1, the V gene TRBV2; unclear D gene. This CDR3 spans 10 amino acids. The V end was cut by 6 bases, the J end by 7 bases, with 4 bases between. The germline V gene has CDR1 SNHLY and CDR2 FYNNEI.

This clonotype was found many times. This sequence joins TRBV4-1 and TRBJ2-7, with 7 bases matching TRBD2. This CDR3 comprises 15 residues. The junction had 7 bases not matched to a gene; V was cut back by 4 bases and J by 1 base. The germline V gene has CDR1 MGHRA and CDR2 YSYEKL. For the CDR3, the DNA is TGCGCCAGCAGCCCTGCTCTCGGGGGGTCCTACGAGCAGTACTTC. As protein: CASSPALGGSYEQYF.

This clonotype is medium-sized (0.01 to 0.1%) in the sample. The chain employs TRBV6-5 and TRBJ2-7; 8 bases fit TRBD1. The CDR3 is 13 residues long. Germline V CDR1 and CDR2: MNHEY, SVGAGI. The ends lost 11 bases at V and 5 bases at J; junction bases unmatched: 11. CDR3 nucleotide sequence: TGTGCCGTCACCGGGCAGGGGGCGGACGAGCAGTACTTC. Translating gives CAVTGQGADEQYF.

This clonotype was counted at least ten times. The rearrangement uses TRBV10-2 and TRBJ2-7, with 9 bases matching TRBD1. This CDR3 is 14 amino acids long. Germline CDR1 and CDR2: WSHSY and SAAADI. V trimming: 7 bases; J trimming: 3 bases; junction bases outside the gene matches: 7. DNA of the CDR3: TGCGCCAGCATCCCGGGACAGGGACTCTACGAGCAGTACTTC. This gives the protein CASIPGQGLYEQYF.

This clonotype counts as medium-sized (0.01 to 0.1%). The V call is TRBV13, the J call TRBJ2-3; D is unclear. V gave up 4 bases and J gave up 6 bases, with 2 bases separating them. From germline, CDR1 is PRHDT and CDR2 FYEKMQ (reference sequence). The CDR3 totals 10 residues. CDR3 nucleotides: TGTGCCAGCAGCTCGGATACGCAGTATTTT. Its protein is CASSSDTQYF.

This clonotype was detected ten times or more. The gene calls are TRBV15 and TRBJ1-1; D is undetermined. The CDR3 sequence is 15 residues long. V lost 0 bases and J 3 bases, leaving 11 bases between the germline ends. Germline V gene sequence: CDR1 LNHNV, CDR2 YYDKDF (reference sequence). CDR3 region: CATSREYSPDTEAFF. The CDR3 DNA follows: TGTGCCACCAGCAGAGAGTACAGCCCAGACACTGAAGCTTTCTTT. Full variable domain (outside the CDR3, taken from reference TRBV15 and TRBJ1-1): DAMVIQNPRYQVTQFGKPVTLSCSQTLNHNVMYWYQQKSSQAPKLLFHYYDKDFNNEADTPDNFQSRRPNTSFCFLDIRSPGLGDTAMYLCATSREYSPDTEAFFGQGTRLTVV.

The table lists this clonotype with many counts. The chain has TRBV6-6 and TRBJ2-7; D not resolved. This CDR3 region has 11 residues. The V end lost 5 bases, the J end lost 3 bases, and 5 bases lay between the germline ends. The germline CDR1 and CDR2 sequences are MNHNY and SVGAGI (reference sequence). The CDR3 protein is CASSANYEQYF. CDR3 nucleotide sequence: TGTGCCAGCAGTGCGAACTACGAGCAGTACTTC.

This clonotype was counted ten times or more. V is TRBV7-9 and J is TRBJ2-7; D might be TRBD1 (5 bases). Germline CDR1 and CDR2: SEHNR and FQNEAQ (reference sequence). V was clipped by 2 bases and J by 7 bases, with 12 bases between them. The CDR3 consists of 13 residues. Here the CDR3 reads CASSLPQAIEQYF. CDR3 bases: TGTGCCAGCAGCTTACCACAGGCCATAGAGCAGTACTTC. The full variable domain, completed using reference TRBV7-9 and TRBJ2-7, is DTGVSQNPRHKITKRGQNVTFRCDPISEHNRLYWYRQTLGQGPEFLTYFQNEAQLEKSRLLSDRFSAERPKGSFSTLEIQRTEQGDSAMYLCASSLPQAIEQYFGPGTRLTVT.